This TCR beta chain was sequenced during a study of CD8+ T cells in alopecia areata. Sample treatment: oral pan-JAK inhibitor, 5-10 mg twice daily. Once RNA had been extracted, it was reverse transcribed into cDNA to act as the sequencing template. Assay used: immunoSEQ multiplex PCR; TCRdb lists only in-frame clones, some missing. The repertoire includes 93,000 or so clones, 70% to 90% of them detected once, and approximately 12% sits in the top ten. The CDR3 is made up of 16 amino acids. Trimming at V came to 0 bases and at J to 9 bases, leaving 11 bases not matched to a gene. Germline V gives CDR1 MNHEY, CDR2 SVGAGI.

This clonotype originated in a human donor with alopecia areata. The chain is built from TRBV6-5 and TRBJ2-1, with 7 positions matching TRBD2. Sequencing was performed on CD8+ T cells sorted from blood, taken between weeks 30 and 35, from a patient treated with tofacitinib. The CDR3 bases are TGTGCCAGCAGTTACTCAAGTAAAGTGGGGGGGGTTGAGCAGTTCTTC. As protein: CASSYSSKVGGVEQFF.